The entry below describes one T cell receptor (beta chain). These data are taken from a study of low-dose radiotherapy and immunotherapy resistance in tumors. The CDR3 extends over 14 amino acids. The germline V and J ends were trimmed by 0 bases and 4 bases, with 9 bases remaining between them. Germline assignment: CDR1 SGHRS and CDR2 YFSETQ. Primers targeting TRAV and TRBV primed first-strand cDNA, covering alpha and beta chains. Both a constant-region primer and a V-primer adapter served to amplify TCRs across roughly 20 PCR cycles. TCRdb recomputed calls from the reads with MiXCR, one row per CDR3 protein. The sample records some 71,000 distinct CDR3 sequences, more than 25% being singletons. The time point denotes: before trial treatment.

The V gene is TRBV5-1, the J gene TRBJ2-3; D is ambiguous. The input for sequencing was PBMCs, taken before treatment. The TCR sequence derives from a female donor with ovarian cancer. CDR3: CASSLAASPDTQYF. DNA for the CDR3: TGCGCCAGCAGCTTGGCAGCTTCTCCAGATACGCAGTATTTT.